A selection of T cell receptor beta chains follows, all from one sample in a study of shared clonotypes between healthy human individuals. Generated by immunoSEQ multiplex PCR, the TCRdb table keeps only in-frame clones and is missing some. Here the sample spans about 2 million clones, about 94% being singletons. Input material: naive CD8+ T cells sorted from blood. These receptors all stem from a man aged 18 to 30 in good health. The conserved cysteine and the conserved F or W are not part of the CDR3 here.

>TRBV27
ASSPRLAGPTDTQY
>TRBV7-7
ATNRQALSYEQY
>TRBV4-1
ASSQEPGLATDNEQF
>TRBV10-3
AISEEVGPSYEQY
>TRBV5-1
ASFTNYEQY
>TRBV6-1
AARRDGSYEQY
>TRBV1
TSTLRDSSYEQY
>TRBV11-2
ASSPLPGGSSYEQY
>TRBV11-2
ASSFSSGSYEQY
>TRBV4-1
ASSQDQRSGTYEQY
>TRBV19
ASTPGAGRSYEQY
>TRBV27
ASSTRGQETQY
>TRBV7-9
ASVHEDNYGYT
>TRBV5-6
ASSLWGGRETQY
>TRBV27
ASSLSGTAVEAF